The text below deals with one T cell receptor (beta chain). The antigen is undetermined. Researchers drew blood RNA from unsorted whole blood and extracted germline DNA as well. Collected before surgery were roughly 4.4 milliliters of peripheral blood. The data are from a study of tumor-infiltrating lymphocytes in primary liver carcinoma. About the research overall: Tissue type made little difference to sample yields of roughly 3.65 to 8 million productive TCRbeta reads.

Total RNA amounting to around 530 ng was the source from which TCR beta cDNA was made with a constant-region primer. Slightly modified ARM-PCR with three nested multiplex PCR rounds yielded TCR beta libraries. Running nine to ten cycles apiece, the first two PCR rounds relied on TRBV1-TRBV30 forward primers together with a C-beta reverse primer. TCRdb processed the multiplex PCR reads anew with MiXCR; each CDR3 protein has one entry. The profile covers some 320,000 distinct CDR3 sequences, with 55% to 65% appearing a single time and roughly 9% taken by the ten largest. General observations from the study: The samples were not sorted (they were bulk), so CD4+ and CD8+ repertoires were not compared. Reduced overlap was seen in tumor-adjacent and tumor-blood pairs versus tumor region pairs.

The ends were cut back, 7 bases at V and 6 bases at J, with 15 bases in the middle. The germline V gene encodes CDR1 SGHAT and CDR2 FQNNGV. The CDR3 is 13 amino acids. This clonotype was obtained from a man between 35 and 55 years old with primary liver carcinoma and hepatitis B virus infection. The sequenced material came from peripheral blood. J is TRBJ1-1 and V is TRBV11-2; D is possibly TRBD1 (5 bases). CDR3: CASNHDRNAEAFF. The DNA for the CDR3 is TGTGCCAGCAACCACGACAGAAACGCTGAAGCTTTCTTT.